The entry that follows covers one T cell receptor beta chain sequence. Regulatory T cells were sorted from blood as CD4+ CD25-high CD127-low cells. V shed 2 bases and J shed 0 bases, with 15 bases lying between them. This CDR3 spans 17 amino acids. The germline CDR1 and CDR2 sequences are LGHNA and YNFKEQ. The repertoire was sequenced with immunoSEQ multiplex PCR; TCRdb's copy has only in-frame clones and lacks some. Among about 7,700 clones listed, about 94% were seen once. These data come from a study of regulatory and conventional T cells in RAG deficiency. This same sample was also part of a study on regulatory T cells. That source notes: Primers: 52 TRBV forward and 13 TRBJ reverse. Skewed V and J usage and few unique V-J pairs marked patient repertoires, most in Tregs.

The source of this sequence is a human donor in good health. The chain is built from TRBV4-2 and TRBJ2-3, with no clear D. Sequencing was carried out using CD127- CD25+ CD4+ Tregs sorted from blood. The CDR3 loop is CASSQLTSPQSTDTQYF. The CDR3 DNA reads as TGTGCCAGCAGCCAACTAACTTCCCCCCAAAGCACAGATACGCAGTATTTT.